This entry features one T cell receptor beta chain sequence. What it binds is not known. This CDR3 spans 16 amino acids. Trimming took 5 bases from V and 6 from J; bases not matched to a gene: 12. Germline CDR1 is MNHEY and CDR2 is SMNVEV (reference sequence). Assay: immunoSEQ multiplex PCR; the TCRdb copy retains only in-frame clones and omits some. The sample shows around 100,000 clones, approximately 90% of them seen only once. The data belong to a study of OX40 agonist ivuxolimab in advanced cancers. The study's findings and limits: The study did not work out the antigen specificity of the expanded peripheral T cells. Researchers report that CD8+ T cells had, on average, more expanded clones than CD4+.

This rearrangement joins TRBV27 to TRBJ2-1, with TRBD2 matching over 8 bases. This specimen consisted of CD4+ or CD8+ T cells sorted from blood, obtained in a trial of the OX40 agonist ivuxolimab. The source is an adult with an advanced solid tumor such as melanoma, head and neck, liver or kidney cancer. CDR3 DNA: TGTGCCAGCAGTGCTTTTCTTGGCAGCGGGAGCAATGAGCAGTTCTTC. Amino acids: CASSAFLGSGSNEQFF.